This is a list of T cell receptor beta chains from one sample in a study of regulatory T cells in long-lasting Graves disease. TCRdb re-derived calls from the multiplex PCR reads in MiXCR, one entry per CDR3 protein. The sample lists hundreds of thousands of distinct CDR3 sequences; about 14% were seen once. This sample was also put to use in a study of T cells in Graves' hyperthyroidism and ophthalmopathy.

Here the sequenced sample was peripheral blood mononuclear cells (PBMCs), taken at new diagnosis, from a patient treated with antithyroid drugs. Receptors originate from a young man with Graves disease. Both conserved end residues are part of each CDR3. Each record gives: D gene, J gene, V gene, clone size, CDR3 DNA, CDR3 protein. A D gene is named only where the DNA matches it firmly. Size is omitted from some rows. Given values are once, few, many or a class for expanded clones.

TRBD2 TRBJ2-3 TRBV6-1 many TGTGCCGTCGAAGACCGGACTAGCCGGAACACAGATACGCAGTATTTT CAVEDRTSRNTDTQYF
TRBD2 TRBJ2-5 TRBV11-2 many TGTGCCAGCAGCTTAGATCTTGGGGGAGGGGTGGAGACCCAGTACTTC CASSLDLGGGVETQYF
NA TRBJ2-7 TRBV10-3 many TGTGCCATCAGTGAGTCTGGGGGCTCCTACGAGCAGTACTTC CAISESGGSYEQYF
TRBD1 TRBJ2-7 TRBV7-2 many TGTGCCAGCAGCCCGCAAGGGACAGGGACACCCTACGAGCAGTACTTC CASSPQGTGTPYEQYF
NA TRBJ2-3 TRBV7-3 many TGTGCCAGCAGCTTAGCATCTAGCACAGATACGCAGTATTTT CASSLASSTDTQYF
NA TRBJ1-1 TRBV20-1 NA TGCAGTGCCGAGAGATATAGAAGGACTGAAGCTTTCTTT CSAERYRRTEAFF
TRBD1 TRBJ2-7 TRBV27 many TGTGCCAGCAGATCCGGGACAGGGTCTTTGCAGTACTTC CASRSGTGSLQYF
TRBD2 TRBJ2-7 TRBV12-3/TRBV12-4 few TGTGCCAGCAGTAATCCAGGAATAGCGGGGGCTTGGGAGCAGTACTTC CASSNPGIAGAWEQYF
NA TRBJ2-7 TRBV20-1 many TGCAGTGCCGTGGGTGTTTCCTACGAGCAGTACTTC CSAVGVSYEQYF
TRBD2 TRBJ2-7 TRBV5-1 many TGCGCCAGCAGCTTTAGCGGGCCCACCTACGAGCAGTACTTC CASSFSGPTYEQYF
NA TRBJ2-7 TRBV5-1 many TGCGCCAGCAGCCCGACAGCGGCCTCCTACGAGCAGTACTTC CASSPTAASYEQYF
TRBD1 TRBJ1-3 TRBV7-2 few TGTGCCAGCAGCTTATTCCCGGGACAGGCGGCCTCTGGAAACACCATATATTTT CASSLFPGQAASGNTIYF
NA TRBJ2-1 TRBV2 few TGTGCCAGCGCTTCCGGGGAGAGCTCCTACAATGAGCAGTTCTTC CASASGESSYNEQFF
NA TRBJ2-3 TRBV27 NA TGTGCCAGCAGTTTATCGGCGGCAGATACGCAGTATTTT CASSLSAADTQYF
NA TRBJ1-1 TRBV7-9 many TGTGCCAGCAGCCATAACACTGAAGCTTTCTTT CASSHNTEAFF
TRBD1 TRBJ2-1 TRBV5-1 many TGCGCCAGCAGCCACGGGCTGGACAGGGCGGACGAGCAGTTCTTC CASSHGLDRADEQFF
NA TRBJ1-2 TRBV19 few TGTGCCAGTAGTCCGATCTGGACACCCATCGTGACCAACTATGGCTACACCTTC CASSPIWTPIVTNYGYTF
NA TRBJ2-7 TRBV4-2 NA TGTGCCAGCAGTCTAACGGGGCTAGCGACCTACGAGCAGTACTTC CASSLTGLATYEQYF
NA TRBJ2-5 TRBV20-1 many TGCAGTGCCCTTCTAGAGACCCAGTACTTC CSALLETQYF
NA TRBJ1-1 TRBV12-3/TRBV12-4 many TGTGCCAGCAGCCACTCCGCCCGGTTGAACACTGAAGCTTTCTTT CASSHSARLNTEAFF
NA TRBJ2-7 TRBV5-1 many TGCGCCAGCAGCTTCGAGCTCTCCTACGAGCAGTACTTC CASSFELSYEQYF
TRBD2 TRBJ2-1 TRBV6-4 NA TGTGCCAGCAGTGACTTTATGGGAGGGCTAGCCGGTGAGCAGTTCTTC CASSDFMGGLAGEQFF
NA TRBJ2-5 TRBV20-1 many TGCAGTGCTAGAGGGATTGGTGGCGAGGAGACCCAGTACTTC CSARGIGGEETQYF
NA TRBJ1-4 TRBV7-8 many TGTGCCAGCACCTTACGAGACGGGCTTGGGGAAAAACTGTTTTTT CASTLRDGLGEKLFF
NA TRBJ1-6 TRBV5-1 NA TGCGCCAGCAGCTTGAGCTTTGGGGATTCACCCCTCCACTTT CASSLSFGDSPLHF
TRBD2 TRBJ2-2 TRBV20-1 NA TGCAGTGCTAGAGTAGCGGGAAACACCGGGGAGCTGTTTTTT CSARVAGNTGELFF
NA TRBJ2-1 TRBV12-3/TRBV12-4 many TGTGCCAGCAGTTCGGGACTCAATGAGCAGTTCTTC CASSSGLNEQFF